This T cell receptor beta chain was captured by sequencing in a study of cytomegalovirus exposure and HLA in healthy donors (dated by TCRdb to the late 2010s). Some background on the complete study: An earlier analysis of roughly 610 of the donors reported 276 Gb of sequence data and about 120 million unique TCR beta sequences obtained from about 170 million T cells. A later genetic analysis took genome-wide SNP genotypes for about three fifths of the 666 donors and used that subset as a discovery cohort. Typing coverage varied by locus: roughly 629-630 donors for A, B, C, DRB1 and DQB1; 500 to 550 for DQA1; over 600 for DPA1; 450 to 480 for DPB1. Donor age, sex, ethnicity and CMV serostatus were compiled together with the repertoire data. Rather than drawing on any new phenotypic data, the later analysis identified candidate immune exposures from TCR beta sequences and the way those sequences occurred across donors. Roughly 5 DR-DQ haplotypes were handled as single units for association and clustering because linkage in the cohort was strong. On average, 235,054 unique TCR beta nucleotide sequences were sequenced per donor among fewer than 500 genotyped donors of the cohort, with roughly 18% of those sequences being non-productive. An earlier analysis of some 500 of the donors used high-throughput TCR beta sequencing to judge whether each TCR beta V gene segment behaved as functional or pseudogenic. Both class I and class II loci were covered by HLA typing, at four-digit resolution. Of the roughly 400 genotyped donors, 65% to 90% fell in the genetic ancestry cluster associated with self-reported Caucasian donors. A separate validation cohort of over 95 different subjects was used in addition to the roughly 700-subject first cohort. The study combined high-throughput TCR immunosequencing, statistical association of individual TCRs with disease status, and machine learning to predict cytomegalovirus infection status. The study was designed to test whether signatures of past pathogen exposure could be identified by cataloging public T cell receptors. A later analysis re-analyzed previously published TCR beta repertoires from approximately 700 donors and added high-resolution HLA genotyping to study TCR occurrence patterns. Every discovery cohort repertoire had been produced on one sequencing platform. The study used immunosequencing to profile the T cell repertoires of around 600 subjects and linked those repertoires to cytomegalovirus serostatus. An early release covering roughly 600 HLA-typed donors comprised 250 to 350 gigabases of sequencing data and tens of millions of unique TCR sequences. Results the study describes overall, beyond this receptor: When HLA alleles, especially DR and DQ, strongly co-occurred, attributing TCR associations to individual alleles was difficult. V-gene and J-gene trimming of TCR beta chains was associated with a missense DCLRE1C variant in a later genetic analysis, and the association was replicated in an independent cohort. The authors suggested that the approach could potentially be extended to other disease states and immunological phenotypes. Because HLA typing was unavailable for some donors at each locus, only the typed subset was used in association tests. Compared with the approximately 710-donor mean, donors in an Asian-associated ancestry cluster had fewer N-insertions in productive TCRs, according to a later genetic analysis. According to a later analysis, most CMV-associated TCR beta chains appeared to be HLA-restricted, and the HLA associations seemed to be driven largely by CMV exposure. In a later analysis, the rate of TCR association differed among HLA loci, with DRB1 alleles having the most associated TCRs and HLA-C alleles having the fewest. A further reported finding was that TCR beta sequences accurately predicted the HLA-A and HLA-B alleles for most subjects in the first cohort. In vitro tests confirmed that a few of the cytomegalovirus-associated TCR beta chains recognize cytomegalovirus antigens. A cluster of highly shared sequence variants was judged likely to represent a technical artifact of the sequencing pipeline. The study listed 164 TCR beta chains as associated with cytomegalovirus. Because counts were too low, some 17 rarely observed V segments, including chromosome 9 orphons, were excluded from the earlier analysis of fewer than 650 of the donors. Some IMGT-functional V segments, including TRBV6-2 and TRBV6-3, could not be distinguished by the 87-base-pair reads and were therefore excluded. In a later analysis, 16,951 TCR beta sequences were associated with specific HLA alleles at a false discovery rate of 0.05. The only immune exposure information available for the cohort was CMV serostatus. Linkage disequilibrium might explain the correlated functional status among segregating V segments, but an unknown experimental factor could not be excluded. In an earlier analysis of fewer than 750 of the donors, most TCR beta V segments were observed in productive rearrangements about 90% or about 30% of the time, broadly matching IMGT annotations. A later analysis reported that several top co-occurrence clusters appeared linked to parvovirus B19, influenza, CMV and Epstein-Barr virus. The classifier was reported to diagnose cytomegalovirus status with high specificity and sensitivity in both the original cohort and the validation cohort. Across donors, most TCR sequences were observed very rarely, whereas some public TCRs were present in many individuals. Roughly uniform sequencing depth across donors was assumed in presence/absence analyses, although this assumption may not hold. In this cohort, only TCR beta chains were sequenced, and detectable features were limited by the absence of alpha or paired-chain data. Compared with equally common non-associated chains, HLA-associated TCR beta chains in a later analysis were more clonally expanded and had lower generation probabilities.

This clone was seen only a few times. Its specific antigen is unknown. No quality values exist for individual bases; no much larger clone is one base distant. The cohort comprised 710 or so healthy bone marrow donors. All cohort members were sampled while nominally healthy, although unrecorded immune exposures were likely present. The donor tested CMV seropositive and was one of the 289 seropositive cohort members. A peripheral blood sample was collected from each donor, and TCR beta sequencing was performed on peripheral blood mononuclear cells. Genomic DNA was extracted from the blood cell samples with the Qiagen DNeasy Blood Extraction Kit. Receptor amplification or capture employed the immunoSEQ multiplex PCR assay. For the multiplex PCR, a mixture combining 60 forward primers for TCR Vbeta segments and 13 reverse primers for TCR Jbeta segments was used. The CDR3 region of rearranged TCR beta genes was amplified from genomic DNA by a multiplex PCR assay. On the Illumina HiSeq System, the amplified TCR beta libraries were sequenced as 87-base-pair reads. On the authors' methods: In a later analysis, about 80 million unique TCR beta chains were counted across the 500 to 850 repertoires, and roughly 9.9 million of these chains were shared by at least two donors. Raw reads were error-corrected and collapsed into unique sequences with a nearest-neighbor algorithm that merged closely related sequences to remove PCR and sequencing errors. To assign V, D and J gene segments, CDR3 sequences were aligned to IMGT reference sequences. Each retained sequence needed at least a six-nucleotide match to both a V gene segment and a J gene segment. Rearrangements were called productive when the CDR3 lacked stop codons and stayed in frame with V and J; all others were non-productive. Following IMGT convention, CDR3 was defined as the stretch from the second conserved V-encoded cysteine up to the conserved J-encoded phenylalanine. Sequences without an unambiguous match to a single V gene segment were excluded from the earlier analysis of 587 of the donors. An earlier analysis of around 600 of the donors classified V segments as functional when productive rearrangements were above 56.7% and as segregating when the standard deviation between donors was above 5%. To diagnose cytomegalovirus status from the catalog of TCR beta chain sequences, a statistical classification framework was built. A later analysis assigned V and J genes by comparing TCR nucleotide sequences with IMGT/GENE-DB human TR gene sequences. Using the TCRdist pipeline, a later analysis assigned CDR3 sequences along with most-parsimonious VDJ recombination scenarios. In a later analysis, each TCR beta chain was defined by its CDR3 amino acid sequence together with its V-gene family, and reads lacking a unique V-gene family were excluded. A later analysis removed 500 to 650 highly shared, low-generation-probability nucleotide sequences to deal with suspected cross-contamination and a sequencing artifact. In a later analysis, a clonal expansion index for each public chain was calculated from normalized within-repertoire ranks of inferred template counts. Generation probabilities in a later analysis came from a VDJ recombination model fitted to out-of-frame rearrangements, and those results were checked against IGoR. In a later analysis, hypergeometric tests were used to score TCR-TCR, TCR-HLA and TCR-CMV co-occurrence, with a repertoire-size bias correction applied to TCR pairs. A later analysis estimated false discovery rates by permuting HLA or CMV assignments 20 times. A later analysis grouped co-occurring TCRs with DBSCAN, adding TCRdist sequence similarity when clustering within HLA-allele-positive subsets. Repertoires with fewer than 30,000 or more than 120,000 public chains were left out of co-occurrence clustering, as were about five repertoires with anomalous nucleotide sharing. TCRdb retrieved this table from immuneACCESS and kept in-frame rearrangements only. Not all clones are present; in checked studies, unresolved V genes account for under half, and no reason is known for the remainder. V and J calls and clone size are as listed in that table; D and trimming were resolved from the DNA. For this sample there are about 120,000 clones; approximately 80% appear just once. Of the sample, about 4.5% falls within the top ten clones.

Reading the germline V gene (reference sequence) gives CDR1 LNHDA and CDR2 SQIVND. The CDR3 holds 14 amino acids from the cysteine to the phenylalanine. Only the CDR3 DNA stays, 42 bases, in frame from base 1. Here V drops 6 bases and J drops 6 bases, and the junction holds 10 bases not matched to any gene. Recombination joined TRBV19 with TRBJ1-2; 7 junctional bases match TRBD1. This TCR was recovered from a man in his thirties or forties in good health and CMV-seropositive. Sequenced material: PBMCs. The DNA is TGTGCCAGTAGCTACAGGGGATCGGCCGATGGCTACACCTTC. The encoded protein is CASSYRGSADGYTF.